These T cell receptor beta chains were read from a single sample in a study of CD8+CD57+ T cells in acquired aplastic anemia. TCRdb reprocessed the reads with MiXCR, giving one entry per CDR3 protein. The sample carries 250,000 or so distinct CDR3 sequences, 40% to 50% recorded once. Specimen: sorted CD4+, CD8+, or CD8+CD57+ T cells (not recorded which) from PBMCs. Every receptor here comes from a human donor with aplastic anemia. Each CDR3 is given with its conserved first and last residue. Each record gives: clone size, J gene, D gene, V gene, CDR3 protein, CDR3 DNA. A D gene is named only where the DNA matches it firmly. For some rows the clone size is stated as once, few or many, or as a class when expanded; others skip it.

NA TRBJ2-4 NA TRBV11-2 CASSPSMAKNIQYF TGTGCCAGCAGCCCCTCAATGGCCAAAAACATTCAGTACTTC
NA TRBJ2-2 NA TRBV15 CATSRVRGLNTGELSW TGTGCCACCAGCAGAGTAAGGGGCCTCAACACCGGGGAGCTGTCTTGG
many TRBJ2-7 NA TRBV7-6 CASSPGLGEHSYEQYF TGTGCCAGCAGCCCAGGTCTTGGTGAACACTCCTACGAGCAGTACTTC
NA TRBJ1-5 TRBD1 TRBV5-1 CASSLGGQGPNQPQHF TGCGCCAGCAGCTTAGGAGGACAGGGACCCAATCAGCCCCAGCATTTT
many TRBJ2-3 NA TRBV4-1 CASSLGVTDTQYF TGCGCCAGCAGCCTAGGGGTCACAGATACGCAGTATTTT
NA TRBJ2-7 TRBD2 TRBV6-1 CASSYFIGGGGEQYF TGTGCCAGCAGTTACTTTATTGGCGGGGGAGGCGAGCAGTACTTC
NA TRBJ2-3 NA TRBV7-9 CAGGWTDTQYF TGTGCCGGAGGGTGGACGGATACGCAGTATTTT
NA TRBJ1-4 NA TRBV4-3 CASSRAGDATNEKLFF TGCGCCAGCAGCCGCGCTGGGGACGCAACTAATGAAAAACTGTTTTTT
NA TRBJ1-5 NA TRBV6-2/TRBV6-3 CASSYRGHSNQPQHF TGTGCCAGCAGTTACAGGGGACATAGCAATCAGCCCCAGCATTTT
few TRBJ2-5 TRBD1 TRBV20-1 CSAGDGTGGQETQYF TGCAGTGCTGGGGACGGGACAGGGGGCCAGGAGACCCAGTACTTC
NA TRBJ2-7 NA TRBV24-1 CATSAGEPYEQYF TGTGCCACCAGTGCAGGGGAACCCTACGAGCAGTACTTC
many TRBJ2-1 NA TRBV20-1 CSAIQNEQFF TGCAGTGCTATCCAGAATGAGCAGTTCTTC
once TRBJ1-2 NA TRBV25-1 CAGSEEWGGGYTF TGTGCCGGCAGTGAAGAATGGGGAGGTGGCTACACCTTC
NA TRBJ2-7 NA TRBV24-1 CATSDWEGQYF TGTGCCACCAGTGATTGGGAAGGGCAGTACTTC
few TRBJ1-1 NA TRBV15 CATGAPNTEAFF TGTGCCACCGGGGCACCTAACACTGAAGCTTTCTTT
NA TRBJ2-1 NA TRBV2 CAGSDHEQFF TGTGCCGGCAGTGACCATGAGCAGTTCTTC
NA TRBJ2-7 TRBD1 TRBV7-9 CASSLPDRGLPYEQYF TGTGCCAGTAGCTTACCAGACAGGGGGCTTCCCTACGAGCAGTACTTC
NA TRBJ1-4 NA TRBV5-6 CASSDRYNEKLFF TGTGCCAGTAGCGACCGCTACAATGAAAAACTGTTTTTT
many TRBJ1-3 NA TRBV6-5 CASSNTAGLDTIYF TGTGCCAGCAGCAATACGGCAGGGTTGGACACCATATATTTT
NA TRBJ1-2 NA TRBV19 CASARGGNNYGYTF TGTGCCAGTGCAAGGGGGGGAAATAACTATGGCTACACCTTC
NA TRBJ2-1 NA TRBV20-1 CSARVRGDEQFF TGCAGTGCTAGAGTCCGAGGGGATGAGCAGTTCTTC
many TRBJ2-1 TRBD1 TRBV7-9 CASRSGTAPRDEQFF TGTGCCAGCAGGTCCGGGACAGCGCCCCGGGATGAGCAGTTCTTC
many TRBJ2-2 NA TRBV7-6 CASSFSFGRGSDTGELFF TGTGCCAGCAGCTTCTCGTTTGGTAGGGGGTCGGACACCGGGGAGCTGTTTTTT
many TRBJ1-2 NA TRBV7-8 CASRTGTDGYTF TGTGCCAGCAGAACCGGGACGGATGGCTACACCTTC
NA TRBJ1-6 TRBD1 TRBV13 CASSPRTGKNSPLHF TGTGCCAGCAGCCCCAGGACAGGAAAGAATTCACCCCTCCACTTT
NA TRBJ1-1 NA TRBV20-1 CSLEGSSTEAFF TGCAGTCTAGAGGGGAGTAGCACTGAAGCTTTCTTT
NA TRBJ1-4 TRBD1 TRBV11-2 CASSSISPLQGPNEKLFF TGTGCCAGCAGCTCTATTTCTCCGTTACAGGGGCCTAATGAAAAACTGTTTTTT
few TRBJ1-6 NA TRBV5-1 CASSFSGPNNSPLHF TGCGCCAGCAGCTTTTCAGGGCCCAATAATTCACCCCTCCACTTT
NA TRBJ1-1 NA TRBV12-3/TRBV12-4 CASSLDRQPNTEAFF TGTGCCAGCAGTTTAGACCGCCAACCGAACACTGAAGCTTTCTTT
NA TRBJ1-6 NA TRBV25-1 CASSPGQDTNSPLHF TGTGCCAGCAGCCCGGGGCAGGATACTAATTCACCCCTCCACTTT
NA TRBJ2-3 NA TRBV19 CASSNSHTDTQYF TGTGCCAGTAGTAATTCTCACACAGATACGCAGTATTTT
many TRBJ1-6 NA TRBV6-5 CASSYIFLDSPLHF TGTGCCAGCAGTTATATCTTTCTTGATTCACCCCTCCACTTT
NA TRBJ1-2 NA TRBV2 CASSEIDTNYGYTF TGTGCCAGCAGTGAGATAGATACTAACTATGGCTACACCTTC
many TRBJ1-3 TRBD1 TRBV7-9 CASSLGWDRGPESSGNTIYF TGTGCCAGCAGCTTAGGGTGGGACAGGGGGCCTGAGAGCTCTGGAAACACCATATATTTT
few TRBJ1-2 TRBD1 TRBV11-2 CASSGQGTGYGYTF TGTGCCAGCAGCGGACAGGGAACGGGCTATGGCTACACCTTC
many TRBJ1-6 TRBD1 TRBV30 CAWRTGGGGLSPLHF TGTGCCTGGCGGACAGGGGGCGGAGGTTTATCACCCCTCCACTTT
NA TRBJ1-1 TRBD1 TRBV29-1 CSAWTGGSLSEAFF TGCAGCGCCTGGACAGGGGGCTCGTTATCTGAAGCTTTCTTT
few TRBJ1-2 NA TRBV20-1 CSASKGWGYGYTF TGCAGTGCTAGTAAGGGGTGGGGCTATGGCTACACCTTC
few TRBJ2-7 NA TRBV7-9 CASSLGRAEQYF TGTGCCAGCAGCTTAGGTAGGGCTGAGCAGTACTTC
many TRBJ2-7 TRBD1 TRBV9 CASSVAWTGSYEQYF TGTGCCAGCAGCGTAGCCTGGACAGGCTCCTACGAGCAGTACTTC
many TRBJ2-2 NA TRBV24-1 CATSDPGYTGELFF TGTGCCACCAGTGACCCAGGGTACACCGGGGAGCTGTTTTTT
NA TRBJ1-1 NA TRBV14 CASSQVPRTEAFF TGTGCCAGCAGCCAGGTTCCGCGGACTGAAGCTTTCTTT
NA TRBJ2-7 TRBD1 TRBV24-1 CARGTGLAYEQYF TGTGCCCGTGGGACAGGATTAGCCTACGAGCAGTACTTC
few TRBJ2-5 NA TRBV15 CATSRDRVLWQTQYF TGTGCCACCAGCAGAGATCGCGTACTTTGGCAGACCCAGTACTTC
NA TRBJ1-1 NA TRBV14 CASSQVTEAFF TGTGCCAGCAGCCAAGTAACTGAAGCTTTCTTT
many TRBJ2-1 TRBD2 TRBV4-1 CASSPTPGLAIEQFF TGCGCCAGCAGCCCTACGCCGGGACTAGCAATTGAGCAGTTCTTC
NA TRBJ1-5 TRBD1 TRBV14 CASSQPGQAQHF TGTGCCAGCAGCCAACCGGGACAGGCCCAGCATTTT
NA TRBJ1-3 NA TRBV10-3 CAISESGWDDGYTIYF TGTGCCATCAGTGAGTCGGGTTGGGACGATGGCTACACCATATATTTT
many TRBJ1-5 NA TRBV6-6 CASSPSHQPQHF TGTGCCAGCAGTCCGTCTCATCAGCCCCAGCATTTT
NA TRBJ2-6 TRBD1 TRBV19 CASSTRTGILTGANVLTF TGTGCCAGTAGTACAAGGACAGGGATCCTTACTGGGGCCAACGTCCTGACTTTC
many TRBJ2-7 NA TRBV29-1 CSVVWGSSYEQYF TGCAGCGTTGTATGGGGGAGCTCCTACGAGCAGTACTTC
NA TRBJ1-1 NA TRBV2 CASGGVLNTEAFF TGTGCCAGCGGGGGAGTTTTGAACACTGAAGCTTTCTTT
many TRBJ1-4 NA TRBV19 CASKTRGTTNEKLFF TGTGCCAGCAAAACGAGGGGAACAACTAATGAAAAACTGTTTTTT